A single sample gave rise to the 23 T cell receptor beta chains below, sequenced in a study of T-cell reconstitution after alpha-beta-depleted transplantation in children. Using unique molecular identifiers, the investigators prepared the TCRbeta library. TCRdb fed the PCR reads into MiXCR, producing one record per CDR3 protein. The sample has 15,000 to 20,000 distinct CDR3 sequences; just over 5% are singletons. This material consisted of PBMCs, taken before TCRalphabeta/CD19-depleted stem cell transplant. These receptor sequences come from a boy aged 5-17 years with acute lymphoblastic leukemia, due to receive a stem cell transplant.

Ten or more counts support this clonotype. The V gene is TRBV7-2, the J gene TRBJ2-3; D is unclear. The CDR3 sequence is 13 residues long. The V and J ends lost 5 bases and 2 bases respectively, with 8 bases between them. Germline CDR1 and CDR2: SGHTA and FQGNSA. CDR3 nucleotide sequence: TGTGCCAGCAGCACCCGTAACACAGATACGCAGTATTTT. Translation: CASSTRNTDTQYF.

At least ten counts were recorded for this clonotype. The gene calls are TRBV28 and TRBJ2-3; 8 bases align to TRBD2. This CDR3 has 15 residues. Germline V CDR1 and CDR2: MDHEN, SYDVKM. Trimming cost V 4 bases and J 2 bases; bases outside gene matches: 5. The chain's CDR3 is CASSSPGLVTDTQYF. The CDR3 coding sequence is TGTGCCAGCAGTTCCCCGGGACTAGTCACAGATACGCAGTATTTT.

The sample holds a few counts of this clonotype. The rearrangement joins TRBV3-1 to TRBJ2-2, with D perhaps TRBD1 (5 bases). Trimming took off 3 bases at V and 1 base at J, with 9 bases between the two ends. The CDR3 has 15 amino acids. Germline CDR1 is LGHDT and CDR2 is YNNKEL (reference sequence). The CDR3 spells CASSHRQRNTGELFF. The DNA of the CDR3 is TGTGCCAGCAGCCACCGACAGAGGAACACCGGGGAGCTGTTTTTT.

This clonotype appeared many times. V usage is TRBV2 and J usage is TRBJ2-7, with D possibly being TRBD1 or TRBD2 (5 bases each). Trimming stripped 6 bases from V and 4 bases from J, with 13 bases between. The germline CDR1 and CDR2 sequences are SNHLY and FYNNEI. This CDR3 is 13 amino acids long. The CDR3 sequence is CASRADTPYEQYF. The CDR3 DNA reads TGTGCCAGCAGAGCGGACACACCATACGAGCAGTACTTC.

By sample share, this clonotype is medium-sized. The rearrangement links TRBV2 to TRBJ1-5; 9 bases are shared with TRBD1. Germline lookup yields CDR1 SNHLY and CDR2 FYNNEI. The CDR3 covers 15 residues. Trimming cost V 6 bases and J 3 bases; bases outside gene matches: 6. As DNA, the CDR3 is TGTGCCAGCAGCTCCTGGACAGGGGACAATCAGCCCCAGCATTTT. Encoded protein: CASSSWTGDNQPQHF.

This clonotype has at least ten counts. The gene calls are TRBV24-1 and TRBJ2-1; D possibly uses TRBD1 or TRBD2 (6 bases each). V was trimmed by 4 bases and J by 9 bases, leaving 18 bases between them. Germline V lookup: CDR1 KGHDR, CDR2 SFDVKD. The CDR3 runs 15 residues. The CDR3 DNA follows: TGTGCCACCAGTGACCTCGGGACAAAGGGGGGTGAGCAGTTCTTC. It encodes CATSDLGTKGGEQFF.

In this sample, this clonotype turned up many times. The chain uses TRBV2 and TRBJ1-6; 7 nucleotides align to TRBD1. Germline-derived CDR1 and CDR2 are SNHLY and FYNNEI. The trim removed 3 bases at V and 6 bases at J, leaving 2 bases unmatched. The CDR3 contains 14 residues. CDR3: CASSDQGGNSPLHF. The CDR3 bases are TGTGCCAGCAGTGATCAGGGGGGTAATTCACCCCTCCACTTT.

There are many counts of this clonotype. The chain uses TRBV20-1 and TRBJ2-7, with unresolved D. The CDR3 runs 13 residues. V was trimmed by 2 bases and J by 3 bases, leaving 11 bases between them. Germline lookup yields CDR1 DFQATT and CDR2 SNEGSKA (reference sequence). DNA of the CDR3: TGCAGTGCTAGACCCGCCCGAAACTACGAGCAGTACTTC. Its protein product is CSARPARNYEQYF.

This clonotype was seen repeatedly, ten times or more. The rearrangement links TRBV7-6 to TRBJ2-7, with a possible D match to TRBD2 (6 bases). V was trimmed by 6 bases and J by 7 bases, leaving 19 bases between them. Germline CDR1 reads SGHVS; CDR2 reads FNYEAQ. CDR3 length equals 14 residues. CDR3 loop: CASSPALGGEEQYF. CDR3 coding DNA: TGTGCCAGCAGTCCCGCCTTGGGGGGTGAAGAGCAGTACTTC.

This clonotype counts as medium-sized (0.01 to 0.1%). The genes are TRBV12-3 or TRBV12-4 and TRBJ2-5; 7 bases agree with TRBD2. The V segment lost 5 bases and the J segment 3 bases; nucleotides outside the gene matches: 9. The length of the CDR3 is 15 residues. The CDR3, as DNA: TGTGCCAGCAGTCCCCGTGGAGCGGGGAAAGAGACCCAGTACTTC. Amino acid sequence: CASSPRGAGKETQYF.

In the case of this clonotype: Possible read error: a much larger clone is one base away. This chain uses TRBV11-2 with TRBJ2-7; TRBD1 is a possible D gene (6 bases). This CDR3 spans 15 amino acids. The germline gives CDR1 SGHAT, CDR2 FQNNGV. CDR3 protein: CASILIVDSSYEQYF. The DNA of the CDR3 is TGTGCCAGCATCTTAATAGTGGACAGCTCCTACGAGCAGTACTTC. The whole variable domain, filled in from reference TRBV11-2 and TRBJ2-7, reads EAGVAQSPRYKIIEKRQSVAFWCNPISGHATLYWYQQILGQGPKLLIQFQNNGVVDDSQLPKDRFSAERLKGVDSTLKIQPAKLEDSAVYLCASILIVDSSYEQYFGPGTRLTVT.

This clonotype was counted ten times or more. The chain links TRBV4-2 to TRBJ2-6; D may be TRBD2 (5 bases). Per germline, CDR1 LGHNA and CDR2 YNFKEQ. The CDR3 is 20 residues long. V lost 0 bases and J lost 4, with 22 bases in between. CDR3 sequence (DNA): TGTGCCAGCAGCCAAGACCGACGGGGAAAGGGTAGATTGGGGGCCAACGTCCTGACTTTC. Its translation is CASSQDRRGKGRLGANVLTF.

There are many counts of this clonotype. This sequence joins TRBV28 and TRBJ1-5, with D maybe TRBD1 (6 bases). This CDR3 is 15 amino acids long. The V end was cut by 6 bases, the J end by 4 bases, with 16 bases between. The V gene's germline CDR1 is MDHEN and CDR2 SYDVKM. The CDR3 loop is CASRGIGGTNQPQHF. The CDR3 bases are TGTGCCAGCAGAGGGATAGGGGGTACTAATCAGCCCCAGCATTTT.

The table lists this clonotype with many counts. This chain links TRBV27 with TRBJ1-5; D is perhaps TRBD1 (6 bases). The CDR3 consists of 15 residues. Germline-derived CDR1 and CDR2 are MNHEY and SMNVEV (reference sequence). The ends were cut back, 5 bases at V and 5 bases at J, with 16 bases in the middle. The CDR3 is CASSASPRGDQPQHF. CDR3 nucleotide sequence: TGTGCCAGCAGTGCGTCCCCTAGGGGGGATCAGCCCCAGCATTTT.

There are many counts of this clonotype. This CDR3 is CASSLLPGVGPQHF. CDR3 sequence (DNA): TGTGCCAGCAGTTTACTTCCGGGGGTAGGGCCCCAGCATTTT. The chain joins TRBV27 to TRBJ1-5; TRBD1 is a possible D gene (5 bases). The V and J ends lost 2 bases and 9 bases respectively, with 14 bases between them. This CDR3 region has 14 residues. The V gene's germline CDR1 is MNHEY and CDR2 SMNVEV (reference sequence).

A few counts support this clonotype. The CDR3 DNA sequence: TGTGCCAGCGGCCCCCGGCCTAGCCCCCTTCGGAATGAGCAGTTCTTC. This codes for CASGPRPSPLRNEQFF. This chain connects TRBV4-2 to TRBJ2-1; possible D gene TRBD2, 5 bases. This CDR3 region has 16 residues. The germline V gene encodes CDR1 LGHNA and CDR2 YNFKEQ. The V and J ends lost 8 bases and 7 bases respectively, with 24 bases between them.

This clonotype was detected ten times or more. Here the CDR3 reads CASSLSGFTDTQYF. CDR3 bases: TGTGCCAGCAGCCTTAGCGGGTTCACAGATACGCAGTATTTT. The chain is built from TRBV7-3 and TRBJ2-3; 7 bases map to TRBD2. This CDR3 has 14 amino acids. Germline trimming cut 5 bases from V and 2 bases from J; bases unmatched to any gene: 4. Germline loops: CDR1 SGHTA, CDR2 FQGTGA.

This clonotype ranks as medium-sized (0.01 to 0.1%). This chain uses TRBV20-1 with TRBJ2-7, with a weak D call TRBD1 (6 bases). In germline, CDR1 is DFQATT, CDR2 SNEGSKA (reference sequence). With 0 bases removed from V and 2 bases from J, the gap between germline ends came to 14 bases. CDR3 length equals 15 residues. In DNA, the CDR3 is TGCAGTGCTAGAGATGGTGGGACACATCCCTACGAGCAGTACTTC. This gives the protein CSARDGGTHPYEQYF.

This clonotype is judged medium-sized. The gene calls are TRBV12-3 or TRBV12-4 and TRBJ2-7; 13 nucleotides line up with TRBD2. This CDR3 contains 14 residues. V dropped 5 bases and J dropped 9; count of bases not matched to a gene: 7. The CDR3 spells CASSVPGLAGRQYF. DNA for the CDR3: TGTGCCAGCAGTGTCCCGGGACTAGCGGGACGGCAGTACTTC.

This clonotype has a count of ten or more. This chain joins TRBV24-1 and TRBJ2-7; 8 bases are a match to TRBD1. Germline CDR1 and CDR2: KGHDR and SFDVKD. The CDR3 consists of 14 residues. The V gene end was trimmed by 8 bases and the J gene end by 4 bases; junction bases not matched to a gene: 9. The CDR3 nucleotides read TGTGCCACCACAGGACAGGGAAACAAGTACGAGCAGTACTTC. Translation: CATTGQGNKYEQYF.

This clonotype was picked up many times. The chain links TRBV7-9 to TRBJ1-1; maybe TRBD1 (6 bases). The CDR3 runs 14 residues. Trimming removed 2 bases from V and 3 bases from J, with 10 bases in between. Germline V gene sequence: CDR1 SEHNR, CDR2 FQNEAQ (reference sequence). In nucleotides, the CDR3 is TGTGCCAGCAGCTTATGGGGGGCGGACACTGAAGCTTTCTTT. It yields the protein CASSLWGADTEAFF.

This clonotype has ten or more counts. CDR3 nucleotide sequence: TGTGCCAGCAGCATAGGGGGACCCCACACCGGGGAGCTGTTTTTT. Translation: CASSIGGPHTGELFF. The chain has TRBV7-6 and TRBJ2-2; D may be TRBD1 (6 bases). Trimming stripped 5 bases from V and 3 bases from J, with 13 bases between. Germline V lookup: CDR1 SGHVS, CDR2 FNYEAQ. The CDR3 length is 15 residues.

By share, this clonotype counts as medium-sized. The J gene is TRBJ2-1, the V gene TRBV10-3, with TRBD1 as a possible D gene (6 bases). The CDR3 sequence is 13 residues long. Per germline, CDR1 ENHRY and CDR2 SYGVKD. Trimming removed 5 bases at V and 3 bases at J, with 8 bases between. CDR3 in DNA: TGTGCCATCAGTTTACAGGGCTACAATGAGCAGTTCTTC. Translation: CAISLQGYNEQFF.